This TCR beta chain was obtained from a study of T cell repertoires in cytomegalovirus infection. Findings of the study overall: Adding up the frequency of public TCR beta families identified people who carried CMV plus the relevant HLA.

In TCRdb, the reads were re-called with MiXCR into one record per CDR3 protein. The sample lists roughly 220,000 distinct CDR3 sequences, around 40% occurring once. Regarding this clonotype: What it recognizes is unknown.

Germline CDR1 and CDR2: LNHDA and SQIVND (reference sequence). Germline trimming cut 7 bases from V and 8 bases from J; bases unmatched to any gene: 6. This CDR3 region has 14 residues. The sequencing here drew on CD8+ T cells from cultured PBMCs, taken from culture after CMV antigen stimulation. The TCR comes from a human donor in good health (CMV status not recorded). Some clones in this sample may be carry-over from other donors' samples. The rearrangement joins TRBV19 to TRBJ2-1, with 12 nucleotides matching TRBD1. In DNA, the CDR3 is TGTGCCAGTACCGCCTGGGACAGGGGGCATGAGCAGTTCTTC. It is translated as CASTAWDRGHEQFF.